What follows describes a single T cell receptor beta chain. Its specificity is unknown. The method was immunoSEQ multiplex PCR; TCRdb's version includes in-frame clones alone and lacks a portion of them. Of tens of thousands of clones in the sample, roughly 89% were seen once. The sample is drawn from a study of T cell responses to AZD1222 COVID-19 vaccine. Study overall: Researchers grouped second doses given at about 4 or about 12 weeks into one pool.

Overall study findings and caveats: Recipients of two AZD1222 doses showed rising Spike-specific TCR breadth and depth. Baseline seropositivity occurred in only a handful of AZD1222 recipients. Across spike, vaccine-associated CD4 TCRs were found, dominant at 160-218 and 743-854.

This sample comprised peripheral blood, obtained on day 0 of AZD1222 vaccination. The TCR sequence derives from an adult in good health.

The CDR3 DNA is TGCGCCAGCGGTGCAGACTCTGGAAACACCATATATTTT. This sequence encodes CASGADSGNTIYF. The chain carries TRBV5-1 and TRBJ1-3; no reliable D call. Germline CDR1 and CDR2: SGHRS and YFSETQ. The CDR3 is made up of 13 amino acids. V lost 7 bases, J lost 0 bases, and 8 bases lay in between.